This is a list of T cell receptor beta chains from one sample in a study of T cells in Graves' hyperthyroidism and ophthalmopathy. TCRdb re-derived calls from the multiplex PCR reads in MiXCR, one entry per CDR3 protein. The sample has approximately 610,000 distinct CDR3 sequences; 16% are singletons. The specimen sequenced was blood. The receptors were sampled from a woman aged 18-29 years with Graves' hyperthyroidism. The CDR3 runs from the conserved cysteine through the conserved F or W. Each record gives: CDR3 length, J gene, clone size, D gene, V gene, CDR3 protein, CDR3 DNA. A D gene is named only where the DNA matches it firmly. Size is omitted from some rows. Given values are once, few, many or a class for expanded clones.

>14|TRBJ2-1|-|TRBD2|TRBV5-4
CASSSGTINNEQFF
TGTGCCAGCAGCTCCGGGACTATCAACAATGAGCAGTTCTTC
>15|TRBJ2-3|many|TRBD1|TRBV20-1
CSASKQGARTDTQYF
TGCAGTGCTAGTAAGCAGGGGGCGCGGACAGATACGCAGTATTTT
>15|TRBJ1-1|many|-|TRBV12-5
CASGLSRQLNTEAFF
TGTGCTAGTGGTTTGTCGAGACAGTTGAACACTGAAGCTTTCTTT
>13|TRBJ1-2|many|-|TRBV30
CAWSGKVRHGYTF
TGTGCCTGGAGTGGGAAGGTACGGCATGGCTACACCTTC
>12|TRBJ2-5|few|-|TRBV29-1
CIIRGGLETQYF
TGCATCATAAGGGGGGGCCTAGAGACCCAGTACTTC
>16|TRBJ1-1|many|TRBD1|TRBV5-1
CASSLVDRGMNTEAFF
TGCGCCAGCAGCTTGGTTGACAGGGGGATGAACACTGAAGCTTTCTTT
>14|TRBJ2-1|many|-|TRBV5-1
CASSLMGAGNEQFF
TGCGCCAGCAGCTTGATGGGGGCCGGCAATGAGCAGTTCTTC
>12|TRBJ2-7|few|TRBD2|TRBV29-1
CSVSWDYYEQYF
TGCAGCGTTTCATGGGACTACTACGAGCAGTACTTC
>16|TRBJ2-3|many|-|TRBV27
CATRGLRGVDTDTQYF
TGTGCCACCAGAGGATTGCGGGGAGTGGACACAGATACGCAGTATTTT
>15|TRBJ1-5|-|-|TRBV9
CASSVSWGRDQPQHF
TGTGCCAGCAGCGTATCTTGGGGGCGCGATCAGCCCCAGCATTTT
>13|TRBJ1-5|many|-|TRBV6-2/TRBV6-3
CASWHYSNQPQHF
TGTGCGTCTTGGCACTATAGCAATCAGCCCCAGCATTTT
>19|TRBJ2-3|-|TRBD2|TRBV20-1
CSARDLGLAGGPGTDTQYF
TGCAGTGCTAGAGATCTGGGGCTAGCGGGGGGGCCTGGCACAGATACGCAGTATTTT
>16|TRBJ1-2|many|-|TRBV11-3
CASSQSRDTTNYGYTF
TGTGCCAGCAGCCAATCCCGGGACACGACGAACTATGGCTACACCTTC
>15|TRBJ1-1|many|-|TRBV5-1
CASSPGAPMNTEAFF
TGCGCCAGCAGCCCGGGGGCCCCGATGAACACTGAAGCTTTCTTT
>16|TRBJ1-5|many|-|TRBV15
CATRPGGPIGNQPQHF
TGTGCCACCCGCCCCGGGGGACCCATCGGCAATCAGCCCCAGCATTTT
>13|TRBJ1-1|many|-|TRBV9
CASSVEDRTEAFF
TGTGCCAGCAGCGTAGAGGACCGGACTGAAGCTTTCTTT
>15|TRBJ2-1|-|TRBD2|TRBV7-9
CASSHLAGVINEQFF
TGTGCCAGCAGCCACCTAGCGGGAGTGATCAATGAGCAGTTCTTC
>14|TRBJ2-7|few|-|TRBV5-4
CASSLVAGDYEQYF
TGTGCCAGCAGCTTGGTGGCAGGGGACTACGAGCAGTACTTC
>18|TRBJ1-4|-|-|TRBV3-1
CASSQIGPGPATNEKLFF
TGTGCCAGCAGCCAAATAGGCCCGGGCCCAGCAACTAATGAAAAACTGTTTTTT
>15|TRBJ2-5|many|-|TRBV12-3/TRBV12-4
CASSPLQDWWLGQYF
TGTGCCAGCAGTCCACTCCAAGACTGGTGGCTGGGACAGTACTTC
>19|TRBJ1-5|few|-|TRBV6-5
CASSSQDGQAISSNQPQHF
TGTGCCAGCAGTTCTCAAGATGGGCAGGCGATATCTAGCAATCAGCCCCAGCATTTT